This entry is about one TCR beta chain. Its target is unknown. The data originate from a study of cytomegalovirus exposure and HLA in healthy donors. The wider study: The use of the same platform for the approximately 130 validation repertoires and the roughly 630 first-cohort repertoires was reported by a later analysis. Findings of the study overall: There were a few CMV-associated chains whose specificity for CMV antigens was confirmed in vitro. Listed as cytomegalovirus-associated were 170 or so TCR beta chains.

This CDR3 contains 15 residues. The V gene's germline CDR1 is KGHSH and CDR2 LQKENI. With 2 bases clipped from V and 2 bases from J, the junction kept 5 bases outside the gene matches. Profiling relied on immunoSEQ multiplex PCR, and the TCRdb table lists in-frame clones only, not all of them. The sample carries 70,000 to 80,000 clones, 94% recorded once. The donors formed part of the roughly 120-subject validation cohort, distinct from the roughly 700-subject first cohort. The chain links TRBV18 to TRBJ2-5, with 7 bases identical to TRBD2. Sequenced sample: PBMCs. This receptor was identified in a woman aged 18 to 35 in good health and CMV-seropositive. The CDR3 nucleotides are TGTGCCAGCTCACCAGGGACTAACGAACAAGAGACCCAGTACTTC. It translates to CASSPGTNEQETQYF.